This paragraph reports one T cell receptor beta chain. The target antigen is unknown. Primers included in the PCR were 60 Vbeta and 13 Jbeta primers. Some clones are missing from TCRdb's copy, which holds only in-frame ones; the method was immunoSEQ multiplex PCR. Of roughly 180,000 clones listed, around four fifths are singletons. The length of the CDR3 is 15 residues. Germline V gene data show CDR1 as SGHVS and CDR2 as FNYEAQ. Trimming removed 0 bases at V and 4 bases at J, with 12 bases between. This entry comes from a study of cytomegalovirus exposure and HLA in healthy donors. Study-level results: Reports state that TCR beta sequences accurately predicted most subjects' HLA-A and HLA-B alleles.

Sequencing was performed on PBMCs. The origin of this receptor is a girl between 5 and 17 years old in good health and CMV-seropositive. The chain is built from TRBV7-6 and TRBJ1-1; D is unresolved. Written as DNA, the CDR3 is TGTGCCAGCAGCTTAGCGGAATCGGGAGGCACTGAAGCTTTCTTT. This sequence encodes CASSLAESGGTEAFF.